Listed here is a single T cell receptor (beta chain). As yet, its antigen is unknown. This sample was included in a study of T cell repertoires in cytomegalovirus infection. Whole-study context: It can be stated that public TCR beta signatures indicated CMV infection as well as a matching HLA type.

TCRdb reprocessed the reads with MiXCR, giving one entry per CDR3 protein. The table records some 700,000 distinct CDR3 sequences, roughly a third of them present only once. Study results and caveats: Identification of carriers of CMV plus the relevant HLA was achieved through cumulative public TCR beta family frequency. HLA-C-restricted CMV clonotypes gave the most frequent clonotype in two of eight donors.

This sequence originates from a human donor in good health (CMV status not recorded). Some clones in this sample may be carry-over from other donors' samples. The sample consisted of PBMCs.

CDR3 DNA sequence: TGTGCCAGCAGCTTTCAGGCAGGCCGTGCAACTAATGAAAAACTGTTTTTT. It specifies CASSFQAGRATNEKLFF. The rearrangement links TRBV7-9 to TRBJ1-4; no clear D gene. Germline values: CDR1 SEHNR, CDR2 FQNEAQ (reference sequence). The CDR3 totals 17 residues. The germline V and J ends were trimmed by 3 bases and 0 bases, with 14 bases remaining between them.